This TCR beta chain was retrieved from a study of T cell responses to AZD1222 COVID-19 vaccine. Assay used: immunoSEQ multiplex PCR; TCRdb lists only in-frame clones, some missing. Of about 120,000 clones detected, 89% appear once; the ten largest clones hold approximately 1.5%. The V segment lost 10 bases and the J segment 10 bases; nucleotides outside the gene matches: 15. The germline V gene encodes CDR1 MNHEY and CDR2 SVGAGI. The CDR3 is 15 residues long. V gene TRBV6-5 combines with J gene TRBJ1-6; 8 nucleotides line up with TRBD1. This TCR was sampled from an adult in good health. The sequenced sample was peripheral blood, obtained on day 0 of AZD1222 vaccination. The CDR3 protein is CAISTGARGESPLHF. CDR3 bases: TGTGCCATTTCGACAGGGGCAAGAGGGGAATCACCCCTCCACTTT.